This passage covers 29 T cell receptor beta chains from one sample sequenced in a study of TIL therapy for anti-PD-1-resistant metastatic lung cancer. Time point specified: pre-treatment sample, taken before nivolumab and TIL therapy. The immunoSEQ assay was v3. Measured with immunoSEQ multiplex PCR; TCRdb has only the in-frame clones, and not every one. This sample has under 55,000 clones, with around three quarters found just once. The material was blood, obtained at baseline. These receptors were obtained from a woman aged 30 to 85 with non-small cell lung cancer.

This rearrangement joins TRBV4-1 to TRBJ1-4; the D is unclear. Germline V gene lookup returns CDR1 MGHRA and CDR2 YSYEKL. The CDR3 spans 15 residues. The V end lost 1 base, the J end lost 1 base, and 7 bases lay between the germline ends. DNA of the CDR3: TGCGCCAGCAGCCAAGTGCTAATAACTAATGAAAAACTGTTTTTT. Translating gives CASSQVLITNEKLFF.

The chain has TRBV7-3 and TRBJ2-7, with TRBD1 matching 10 bases. Germline CDR1 reads SGHTA; CDR2 reads FQGTGA. Losses at the gene ends were 6 bases for V and 2 bases for J; bases not matched to a gene: 7. CDR3 length: 15 amino acids. The CDR3 is CASRSGGTGAYEQYF. CDR3 nucleotides: TGTGCCAGCAGATCCGGCGGGACAGGGGCCTACGAGCAGTACTTC.

The V call is TRBV9, the J call TRBJ1-6; tentative D call: TRBD1 (5 bases). Trimming shortened V by 2 bases and J by 7 bases, and 10 bases separated the two germline ends. There are 14 residues in the CDR3. Germline lookup yields CDR1 SGDLS and CDR2 YYNGEE. The CDR3, as DNA: TGTGCCAGCAGCGTCAGGGTTAACAATTCACCCCTCCACTTT. It encodes CASSVRVNNSPLHF.

The chain couples TRBV2 to TRBJ1-6, with D possibly TRBD1 on 5 matching bases. CDR1 SNHLY and CDR2 FYNNEI come from the germline V gene. Deletions cut 4 bases from V and 4 bases from J, with 14 bases between. The CDR3 sequence is 16 residues long. This CDR3 is CASSVLRTRYNSPLHF. CDR3 sequence (DNA): TGTGCCAGCAGTGTTCTCAGGACACGATATAATTCACCCCTCCACTTT.

The rearrangement uses TRBV7-2 and TRBJ2-3; no clear D gene. The V end was cut by 5 bases, the J end by 2 bases, with 17 bases between. This CDR3 contains 16 residues. In germline, CDR1 is SGHTA, CDR2 FQGNSA. The CDR3 DNA reads TGTGCCAGCAGCCCCCTCATCCGCATTCCCACAGATACGCAGTATTTT. This sequence encodes CASSPLIRIPTDTQYF.

The chain couples TRBV20-1 to TRBJ2-7; no clear D. Trimming took 0 bases from V and 4 from J, leaving 4 bases between them. CDR3 length: 11 amino acids. Germline values: CDR1 DFQATT, CDR2 SNEGSKA (reference sequence). The CDR3 DNA reads as TGCAGTGCTAGAGACCAATACGAGCAGTACTTC. Protein product: CSARDQYEQYF.

This chain connects TRBV4-3 to TRBJ1-4, with a possible D match to TRBD1 (5 bases). The CDR3 runs 16 residues. Trimming took off 0 bases at V and 8 bases at J, with 16 bases between the two ends. The V gene's germline CDR1 is LGHNA and CDR2 YSLEER. The CDR3 DNA follows: TGCGCCAGCAGCCAAGAGGGGGGGGGTTACAAGGAAAAACTGTTTTTT. Amino acids: CASSQEGGGYKEKLFF.

J is TRBJ1-2 and V is TRBV6-1; a weak D match, TRBD1 (6 bases). Germline V gives CDR1 MNHNS, CDR2 SASEGT. V was pared by 1 base and J by 7 bases, with 10 bases between. The CDR3 has 13 amino acids. As DNA, the CDR3 is TGTGCCAGCAGTGAAGAGGGGGGGAGTGGCTACACCTTC. Its translation is CASSEEGGSGYTF.

This clone was seen a few times. This chain links TRBV10-1 with TRBJ2-1; 9 positions match TRBD2. The CDR3 is 17 amino acids. Germline CDR1 reads WNHNN; CDR2 reads SYGVQD (reference sequence). V trimming: 0 bases; J trimming: 0 bases; junction bases outside the gene matches: 3. The CDR3 coding sequence is TGCGCCAGCAGTGAGTCGAGCGGGGGGCACTCCTACAATGAGCAGTTCTTC. Translated, it gives CASSESSGGHSYNEQFF.

This clone is judged medium-sized (0.01 to 0.1%). The rearrangement joins TRBV7-2 to TRBJ2-6; D is unclear. V dropped 4 bases and J dropped 2 bases, with 21 bases sitting between them. This CDR3 region has 19 residues. CDR1 SGHTA and CDR2 FQGNSA come from the germline V gene. CDR3 protein: CASSSFPGLTSAGANVLTF. Written as DNA, the CDR3 is TGTGCCAGCAGCTCCTTCCCCGGGCTGACCTCAGCTGGGGCCAACGTCCTGACTTTC.

The V gene is TRBV28, the J gene TRBJ1-4; D is ambiguous. This CDR3 comprises 13 residues. The germline V gene encodes CDR1 MDHEN and CDR2 SYDVKM. V lost 7 bases and J 0 bases, leaving 6 bases between the germline ends. This CDR3 reads CASTYTTNEKLFF. In DNA form, the CDR3 reads TGTGCCAGCACTTACACAACTAATGAAAAACTGTTTTTT.

V and J are TRBV11-2 and TRBJ2-1; maybe TRBD2 (5 bases). V was clipped by 3 bases and J by 9 bases, with 12 bases between them. CDR1 is SGHAT, CDR2 FQNNGV, per germline. There are 13 residues in the CDR3. CDR3 in amino acids: CASSFSGMGEQFF. The CDR3 region has the DNA TGTGCCAGCAGCTTCTCGGGAATGGGTGAGCAGTTCTTC.

This clone was seen at least ten times. This rearrangement joins TRBV9 to TRBJ1-6; D perhaps matches TRBD1 (5 bases). The CDR3 covers 14 residues. In germline, CDR1 is SGDLS, CDR2 YYNGEE. Trimming removed 2 bases from V and 14 bases from J, with 17 bases in between. Written as DNA, the CDR3 is TGTGCCAGCAGCGTGGACACGGAGCTTTCGGCCCTCCACTTT. Encoded protein: CASSVDTELSALHF.

The chain recombines TRBV28 with TRBJ1-1, with no clear D. V was trimmed by 3 bases and J by 5 bases, leaving 16 bases between them. CDR1 and CDR2 (germline): MDHEN, SYDVKM. There are 15 residues in the CDR3. This CDR3 is CASSFPRAGGTEAFF. The DNA of the CDR3 is TGTGCCAGCAGTTTTCCGAGGGCAGGAGGGACTGAAGCTTTCTTT.

The gene calls are TRBV5-6 and TRBJ1-2; D is possibly TRBD1 (5 bases). This CDR3 is built from 13 residues. Germline CDR1 and CDR2: SGHDT and YYEEEE. The ends were cut back, 0 bases at V and 5 bases at J, with 8 bases in the middle. The CDR3 nucleotides are TGTGCCAGCAGCTTGGCGGGGGAGTATGGCTACACCTTC. Translation gives CASSLAGEYGYTF. The whole variable domain, remainder taken from reference TRBV5-6 and TRBJ1-2, is DAGVTQSPTHLIKTRGQQVTLRCSPKSGHDTVSWYQQALGQGPQFIFQYYEEEERQRGNFPDRFSGHQFPNYSSELNVNALLLGDSALYLCASSLAGEYGYTFGSGTRLTVV.

The rearrangement links TRBV25-1 to TRBJ1-2; possible D gene TRBD1, 6 bases. The V end was cut by 1 base, the J end by 4 bases, with 19 bases between. The CDR3 is 17 residues long. Looked up from germline, CDR1 is MGHDK and CDR2 is SYGVNS. CDR3 bases: TGTGCCAGCAGTGAATTCACAGGACAGCTCAAGGGCTATGGCTACACCTTC. It yields the protein CASSEFTGQLKGYGYTF.

V is TRBV10-3 and J is TRBJ2-1; a possible D gene is TRBD1 (6 bases). CDR1 is ENHRY, CDR2 SYGVKD, per germline. The CDR3 has 16 amino acids. With 0 bases removed from V and 6 bases from J, the gap between germline ends came to 15 bases. The CDR3 DNA sequence: TGTGCCATCAGTGAGTCGTATGGGGGCAGTTTCAATGAGCAGTTCTTC. Its translation: CAISESYGGSFNEQFF.

The rearrangement uses TRBV27 and TRBJ2-1, with D possibly TRBD1 on 6 matching bases. With 6 bases removed from V and 5 bases from J, the gap between germline ends came to 17 bases. CDR3 length: 15 residues. Germline loops: CDR1 MNHEY, CDR2 SMNVEV (reference sequence). The CDR3 region has the DNA TGTGCCAGCAGCCTTCCCGGGACACTAAACAATGAGCAGTTCTTC. Amino acids: CASSLPGTLNNEQFF.

The rearrangement links TRBV28 to TRBJ1-3, with a possible D match to TRBD1 (5 bases). CDR1 is MDHEN and CDR2 is SYDVKM in the germline V gene. CDR3 length: 17 amino acids. Trimming stripped 5 bases from V and 0 bases from J, with 17 bases between. This CDR3 is CASSPSAVDSSGNTIYF. The CDR3 bases are TGTGCCAGCAGTCCCTCCGCTGTTGACAGCTCTGGAAACACCATATATTTT.

Notes on this clone: Other DNA sequences within the sample encode an identical CDR3. The chain couples TRBV7-9 to TRBJ1-5, with D tentatively TRBD1 (5 bases). The CDR3 sequence is 13 residues long. The germline V gene has CDR1 SEHNR and CDR2 FQNEAQ (reference sequence). V was trimmed by 5 bases and J by 1 base, leaving 6 bases between them. CDR3 DNA sequence: TGTGCCAGCAGCGGGGACAGCAATCAGCCCCAGCATTTT. Residues: CASSGDSNQPQHF. Using reference TRBV7-9 and TRBJ1-5 for the parts outside the CDR3, the full variable domain is DTGVSQNPRHKITKRGQNVTFRCDPISEHNRLYWYRQTLGQGPEFLTYFQNEAQLEKSRLLSDRFSAERPKGSFSTLEIQRTEQGDSAMYLCASSGDSNQPQHFGDGTRLSIL.

The chain couples TRBV9 to TRBJ2-2; maybe TRBD1 (5 bases). CDR1 is SGDLS and CDR2 is YYNGEE in the germline V gene. The CDR3 is 14 residues long. V lost 6 bases and J lost 0, with 9 bases in between. The CDR3 here is CASNTGPNTGELFF. CDR3 sequence (DNA): TGTGCCAGCAACACAGGACCGAACACCGGGGAGCTGTTTTTT. Using reference TRBV9 and TRBJ2-2 for the parts outside the CDR3, the full variable domain is DSGVTQTPKHLITATGQRVTLRCSPRSGDLSVYWYQQSLDQGLQFLIQYYNGEERAKGNILERFSAQQFPDLHSELNLSSLELGDSALYFCASNTGPNTGELFFGEGSRLTVL.

The genes are TRBV28 and TRBJ2-1, with D unresolved. Trimming removed 6 bases from V and 4 bases from J, with 10 bases in between. This CDR3 is built from 13 residues. Germline V gene sequence: CDR1 MDHEN, CDR2 SYDVKM. The DNA for the CDR3 is TGTGCCAGCAGACACATACAGTACAATGAGCAGTTCTTC. As protein: CASRHIQYNEQFF. Combining the CDR3 with reference TRBV28 and TRBJ2-1 gives the whole variable domain DVKVTQSSRYLVKRTGEKVFLECVQDMDHENMFWYRQDPGLGLRLIYFSYDVKMKEKGDIPEGYSVSREKKERFSLILESASTNQTSMYLCASRHIQYNEQFFGPGTRLTVL.

V is TRBV6-1 and J is TRBJ2-7; possibly TRBD1 for D (5 bases). Trimming took off 7 bases at V and 6 bases at J, with 13 bases between the two ends. This CDR3 contains 12 residues. Per germline, CDR1 MNHNS and CDR2 SASEGT. Here the CDR3 reads CASTQGPGEQYF. The CDR3 DNA reads TGTGCCAGCACCCAGGGTCCGGGCGAGCAGTACTTC.

The chain employs TRBV11-3 and TRBJ2-7; no reliable D call. Germline V CDR1 and CDR2: SGHNT, YENEEA. Trimming cost V 5 bases and J 1 base, with 9 bases left between them. The CDR3 is 13 amino acids. CDR3 sequence (DNA): TGTGCCAGCAGCCCACCTACTTCCTACGAGCAGTACTTC. This sequence encodes CASSPPTSYEQYF.

This chain uses TRBV15 with TRBJ2-7; D possibly corresponds to TRBD1 (7 bases). CDR1 and CDR2 (germline): LNHNV, YYDKDF (reference sequence). The length of the CDR3 is 15 residues. V was pared by 1 base and J by 4 bases, with 14 bases between. The CDR3 nucleotides read TGTGCCACCAGCAGAGGCGGGACAGACTTATACGAGCAGTACTTC. Translation gives CATSRGGTDLYEQYF.

The sample holds one count of this clone. The chain is built from TRBV6-5 and TRBJ1-1; D may be TRBD1 (6 bases). This CDR3 contains 14 residues. Germline V lookup: CDR1 MNHEY, CDR2 SVGAGI. Trimming pared 6 bases from V and 1 base from J, leaving 12 bases between. CDR3: CASRVNRENTEAFF. CDR3 coding DNA: TGTGCCAGCAGGGTAAACAGGGAGAACACTGAAGCTTTCTTT.

The rearrangement links TRBV10-2 to TRBJ2-5, with 14 positions matching TRBD2. V trimming: 6 bases; J trimming: 3 bases; junction bases outside the gene matches: 6. Germline-derived CDR1 and CDR2 are WSHSY and SAAADI. This CDR3 is 16 amino acids long. In DNA form, the CDR3 reads TGCGCCAGCAGGGGACTAGCGGGGGCCGCAGAAGAGACCCAGTACTTC. Encoded protein: CASRGLAGAAEETQYF.

This clone was seen a few times. The genes are TRBV19 and TRBJ2-7; 8 nucleotides match TRBD1. The CDR3 extends over 14 amino acids. Germline trimming cut 8 bases from V and 0 bases from J; bases unmatched to any gene: 6. CDR1 LNHDA and CDR2 SQIVND come from the germline V gene (reference sequence). The CDR3 sequence: CASETGVRSYEQYF. CDR3 in DNA: TGTGCCAGTGAGACAGGGGTACGCTCCTACGAGCAGTACTTC.

The chain carries TRBV5-1 and TRBJ2-1, with 8 bases aligning to TRBD1. Germline CDR1 SGHRS, CDR2 YFSETQ. The CDR3 is made up of 13 amino acids. The trim removed 4 bases at V and 6 bases at J, leaving 3 bases unmatched. CDR3 in amino acids: CASSTTGGNEQFF. The CDR3, as DNA: TGCGCCAGCAGCACAACAGGGGGCAATGAGCAGTTCTTC.